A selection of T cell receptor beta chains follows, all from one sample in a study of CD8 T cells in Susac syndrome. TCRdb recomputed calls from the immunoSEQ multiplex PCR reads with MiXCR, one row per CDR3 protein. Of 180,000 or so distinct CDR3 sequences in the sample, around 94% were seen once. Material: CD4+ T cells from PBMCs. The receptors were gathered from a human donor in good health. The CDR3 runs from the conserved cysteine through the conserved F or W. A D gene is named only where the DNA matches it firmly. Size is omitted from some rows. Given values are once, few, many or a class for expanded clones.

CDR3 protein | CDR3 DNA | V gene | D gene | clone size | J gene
CASSLAGTGEETQYF | TGTGCCAGCAGCTTAGCAGGGACAGGGGAGGAGACCCAGTACTTC | TRBV7-2 | TRBD1 | few | TRBJ2-5
CASPLITGYEQFF | TGCGCCAGCCCATTAATAACAGGGTATGAGCAGTTCTTC | TRBV23-1 | NA | NA | TRBJ2-1
CSAVGRGSPRSSYNEQFF | TGCAGTGCTGTTGGGCGGGGGAGCCCTCGCAGCTCCTACAATGAGCAGTTCTTC | TRBV20-1 | TRBD2 | NA | TRBJ2-1
CAISELQGNTEAFF | TGTGCCATCAGTGAGTTACAGGGGAACACTGAAGCTTTCTTT | TRBV10-3 | NA | NA | TRBJ1-1
CSATQGLASYEQYF | TGCAGTGCTACCCAGGGTCTTGCCTCCTACGAGCAGTACTTC | TRBV20-1 | NA | NA | TRBJ2-7
CASSLGGYEQFF | TGTGCCAGCAGCCTCGGGGGTTATGAGCAGTTCTTC | TRBV7-9 | NA | once | TRBJ2-1
CSASLRGPSNEQYF | TGCAGTGCTTCCTTGAGAGGGCCCTCCAACGAGCAGTACTTC | TRBV20-1 | NA | NA | TRBJ2-7
CASSSRSGSSYNEQFF | TGTGCCAGCAGCTCTCGTAGCGGTAGCTCCTACAATGAGCAGTTCTTC | TRBV9 | NA | NA | TRBJ2-1
CASSQDSTLSRHTF | TGCGCCAGCAGCCAAGACTCGACGCTCAGTCGCCACACCTTC | TRBV4-3 | NA | NA | TRBJ1-2
CASSLQGARETQYF | TGTGCCAGCAGCTTACAGGGGGCGAGGGAGACCCAGTACTTC | TRBV7-6 | TRBD1 | NA | TRBJ2-5
CASSLSTSGGANEQFF | TGCGCCAGCAGCCTCTCCACTAGCGGGGGGGCCAATGAGCAGTTCTTC | TRBV4-1 | TRBD2 | NA | TRBJ2-1
CASSQTDRPNTEAFF | TGCGCCAGCAGCCAAACGGACAGGCCCAACACTGAAGCTTTCTTT | TRBV4-3 | TRBD1 | NA | TRBJ1-1
CASSLSRRETQYF | TGTGCCAGCAGTTTAAGTCGTCGAGAGACCCAGTACTTC | TRBV12-3/TRBV12-4 | NA | NA | TRBJ2-5
CASSYSGQGYDTQYF | TGTGCCAGCAGTTACTCCGGACAGGGGTACGATACGCAGTATTTT | TRBV6-5 | TRBD1 | NA | TRBJ2-3
CASSPHGANTEAFF | TGTGCCAGCAGCCCCCACGGGGCGAACACTGAAGCTTTCTTT | TRBV7-9 | NA | NA | TRBJ1-1
CSVVGLTEAFF | TGCAGCGTTGTAGGGCTTACTGAAGCTTTCTTT | TRBV29-1 | NA | NA | TRBJ1-1
CASSQDPRGGRSGANVLTF | TGTGCCAGCAGCCAAGATCCCCGAGGGGGGCGGTCTGGGGCCAACGTCCTGACTTTC | TRBV4-2 | NA | NA | TRBJ2-6
CATSDGMRTQYF | TGTGCCACCAGTGACGGGATGAGGACCCAGTACTTC | TRBV24-1 | NA | NA | TRBJ2-5
CASSLIGQGALYEQFF | TGTGCCAGCAGTTTAATTGGTCAAGGGGCCCTCTATGAGCAGTTCTTC | TRBV28 | NA | NA | TRBJ2-1
CASSQLGHVNEQFF | TGTGCCAGCAGCCAATTGGGACACGTCAATGAGCAGTTCTTC | TRBV4-2 | NA | NA | TRBJ2-1
CASSQALAGVGTQYF | TGTGCCAGCAGCCAAGCGCTAGCGGGGGTAGGGACCCAGTACTTC | TRBV4-2 | TRBD2 | NA | TRBJ2-5
CASSAKPGVYGNTIYF | TGTGCCAGCAGCGCTAAACCGGGGGTATATGGAAACACCATATATTTT | TRBV9 | NA | NA | TRBJ1-3
CASSQGGLTSREKLFF | TGCGCCAGCAGCCAAGGGGGCCTCACCTCGCGTGAAAAACTGTTTTTT | TRBV4-3 | NA | NA | TRBJ1-4
CSVQQGAGGQPQHF | TGCAGCGTTCAACAGGGGGCAGGTGGGCAGCCCCAGCATTTT | TRBV29-1 | TRBD1 | once | TRBJ1-5
CSARGRDQYF | TGCAGTGCTAGAGGAAGAGACCAGTACTTC | TRBV20-1 | NA | once | TRBJ2-5
CASRGVEQYF | TGTGCGAGCAGGGGTGTGGAGCAGTACTTC | TRBV2 | NA | NA | TRBJ2-7
CSARLLSTDTQYF | TGCAGTGCTAGACTCCTTAGCACAGATACGCAGTATTTT | TRBV20-1 | NA | NA | TRBJ2-3
CASRPGTGNTEAFF | TGTGCCAGTAGGCCCGGGACAGGGAACACTGAAGCTTTCTTT | TRBV19 | TRBD1 | few | TRBJ1-1
CATSVGQGGYGYTF | TGTGCCACCAGTGTCGGTCAGGGTGGCTATGGCTACACCTTC | TRBV24-1 | NA | NA | TRBJ1-2
CASSSDPGQPQHF | TGTGCCAGCAGCTCCGACCCAGGGCAGCCCCAGCATTTT | TRBV7-3 | NA | NA | TRBJ1-5
CASSVVSPDTQYF | TGTGCCAGCAGCGTAGTGAGTCCAGATACGCAGTATTTT | TRBV9 | NA | NA | TRBJ2-3
CSVEASGGVDTQYF | TGCAGCGTTGAGGCTAGCGGGGGGGTAGATACGCAGTATTTT | TRBV29-1 | TRBD2 | NA | TRBJ2-3
CASSPSGPPQTQYF | TGTGCCAGCTCACCCTCGGGCCCCCCGCAGACCCAGTACTTC | TRBV18 | NA | NA | TRBJ2-5
CATLRAGAGADTQYF | TGTGCCACCCTCCGAGCGGGCGCCGGGGCAGATACGCAGTATTTT | TRBV28 | NA | NA | TRBJ2-3
CASSSRQGYGEQYF | TGCGCCAGCAGCTCCAGACAGGGTTACGGCGAGCAGTACTTC | TRBV5-1 | TRBD1 | NA | TRBJ2-7
CASSLDRAETQYF | TGTGCCAGCAGCTTGGACAGGGCGGAGACCCAGTACTTC | TRBV5-6 | NA | NA | TRBJ2-5
CSASVGGPQTGELFF | TGCAGTGCTAGTGTAGGGGGCCCCCAGACCGGGGAGCTGTTTTTT | TRBV20-1 | TRBD1 | NA | TRBJ2-2
CASSRGVRSNSPLHF | TGTGCCAGCAGCCGGGGGGTAAGATCTAATTCACCCCTCCACTTT | TRBV12-3/TRBV12-4 | NA | once | TRBJ1-6
CASNPAGQGLSEQFF | TGTGCCAGCAATCCTGCGGGACAGGGTCTTAGTGAGCAGTTCTTC | TRBV6-5 | TRBD1 | NA | TRBJ2-1
CAWSVLLTEAFF | TGTGCCTGGAGTGTACTGCTCACTGAAGCTTTCTTT | TRBV30 | NA | NA | TRBJ1-1
CASSSIQGESEAFF | TGTGCCAGCAGTTCAATCCAGGGCGAATCTGAAGCTTTCTTT | TRBV6-6 | NA | NA | TRBJ1-1
CASRARPMNTEAFF | TGTGCCAGCAGGGCCAGGCCCATGAACACTGAAGCTTTCTTT | TRBV12-3/TRBV12-4 | NA | NA | TRBJ1-1
CAWSVKGIYEQYF | TGTGCCTGGAGTGTTAAGGGAATCTACGAGCAGTACTTC | TRBV30 | NA | NA | TRBJ2-7
CASSALAQETQYF | TGTGCCAGCAGTGCACTAGCGCAAGAGACCCAGTACTTC | TRBV12-3/TRBV12-4 | TRBD2 | NA | TRBJ2-5
CASRLAGAHTDTQYF | TGTGCCAGCAGATTAGCGGGGGCGCACACAGATACGCAGTATTTT | TRBV11-2 | TRBD2 | NA | TRBJ2-3
CASSRDGLSYNSPLHF | TGTGCCAGCAGTCGGGACGGCCTCTCCTATAATTCACCCCTCCACTTT | TRBV6-1 | NA | once | TRBJ1-6
CATRTSTGFQETQYF | TGTGCCACCAGAACCTCAACAGGGTTTCAAGAGACCCAGTACTTC | TRBV15 | NA | NA | TRBJ2-5